This TCR beta chain was documented in a study of blood T cells in healthy people across ages. This clonotype was detected only a few times. CDR1 is MNHEY, CDR2 SMNVEV, per germline (reference sequence). Trimming took 7 bases from V and 4 from J, leaving 11 bases between them. The CDR3 has 14 residues. A sample-barcoded 5' primer and a J-beta primer mix were used in a second PCR of roughly 7 to 11 cycles. TCRdb passed the 5' RACE reads through MiXCR, listing each CDR3 protein once. The sample records over a million distinct CDR3 sequences, around 43% being singletons. The receptor comes from a woman aged 55-69 years in good health. This chain connects TRBV27 to TRBJ2-6; no definite D call. Source material: blood. The CDR3 region has the DNA TGTGCCAGCAAGACGACGTCCGGGGCCAACGTCCTGACTTTC. It is translated as CASKTTSGANVLTF.